These 22 T cell receptor beta chains originate from one sample sequenced in a study of CD8 T cells in ankylosing spondylitis. One entry per CDR3 protein, called by TCRdb with MiXCR from the 5' RACE reads. The sample lists some 400,000 distinct CDR3 sequences, about a fifth occurring once. Their specific antigens are unknown. Study-wide findings and caveats: A TCR beta motif of under 10 highly homologous variants seemed to mark ankylosing spondylitis blood.

The sample was blood, either unsorted or a sorted T cell fraction (not recorded which). The receptors shown here come from a male donor with ankylosing spondylitis.

Many counts were recorded for this clonotype. The chain links TRBV20-1 to TRBJ2-7; no firm D call. Between the trimmed V and J ends, which lost 6 bases and 2 bases, there was a span of 14 bases. CDR1 is DFQATT and CDR2 is SNEGSKA in the germline V gene (reference sequence). The CDR3 runs to 13 residues. CDR3 DNA sequence: TGCAGTGCACGGCGGCGCCCAGCCTACGAGCAGTACTTC. Protein product: CSARRRPAYEQYF.

The chain uses TRBV11-1 and TRBJ2-2, with D possibly matching TRBD2 (6 bases). Trimming cost V 6 bases and J 1 base, with 15 bases left between them. Germline V CDR1 and CDR2: SGHAT, FQDESV (reference sequence). The CDR3 loop spans 16 amino acids. CDR3 residues: CASSPPGSGNTGELFF. The CDR3 DNA is TGTGCCAGCAGTCCCCCGGGTAGCGGGAACACCGGGGAGCTGTTTTTT. Supplemented by reference TRBV11-1 and TRBJ2-2, the full variable domain reads EAEVAQSPRYKITEKSQAVAFWCDPISGHATLYWYRQILGQGPELLVQFQDESVVDDSQLPKDRFSAERLKGVDSTLKIQPAELGDSAMYLCASSPPGSGNTGELFFGEGSRLTVL.

V usage is TRBV7-2 and J usage is TRBJ1-2; D gene unclear. V was trimmed by 4 bases and J by 8 bases, leaving 8 bases between them. Germline-derived CDR1 and CDR2 are SGHTA and FQGNSA. The CDR3 has 11 amino acids. Here the CDR3 reads CASSSSWGYTF. The CDR3 DNA is TGTGCCAGCAGCTCAAGTTGGGGCTACACCTTC.

The rearrangement links TRBV2 to TRBJ2-1; D is possibly TRBD2 (6 bases). V lost 5 bases and J lost 5, with 10 bases in between. The germline V gene has CDR1 SNHLY and CDR2 FYNNEI. The CDR3 has 13 amino acids. Written as DNA, the CDR3 is TGTGCCAGCAGTCCGGGACTCGACAATGAGCAGTTCTTC. This codes for CASSPGLDNEQFF.

This clonotype turned up a few times. V gene TRBV15 combines with J gene TRBJ2-1, with D possibly being TRBD1 (5 bases). The CDR3 loop spans 16 amino acids. Looked up from germline, CDR1 is LNHNV and CDR2 is YYDKDF (reference sequence). V was cut by 2 bases and J by 2 bases, with 13 bases left in between. In DNA, the CDR3 is TGTGCCACCAGCAGACTGAACGTAGGGGCCTACAATGAGCAGTTCTTC. Translating it yields CATSRLNVGAYNEQFF.

In this sample, this clonotype turned up many times. V gene TRBV15 combines with J gene TRBJ2-3; D might be TRBD1 or TRBD2, each matching 5 bases. In germline, CDR1 is LNHNV, CDR2 YYDKDF (reference sequence). V lost 0 bases and J lost 2, with 9 bases in between. The CDR3 consists of 15 residues. Here the CDR3 DNA reads TGTGCCACCAGCAGAGATCCGGGACCCACAGATACGCAGTATTTT. This translates into CATSRDPGPTDTQYF.

The genes are TRBV19 and TRBJ2-7, with TRBD2 as a possible D gene (6 bases). The CDR3 covers 15 residues. Germline V gene sequence: CDR1 LNHDA, CDR2 SQIVND (reference sequence). V was cut by 3 bases and J by 0 bases, with 12 bases left in between. Here the CDR3 reads CASSIGGTYSYEQYF. Written as DNA, the CDR3 is TGTGCCAGTAGTATTGGAGGGACGTACTCCTACGAGCAGTACTTC.

The rearrangement links TRBV9 to TRBJ1-2; D unresolved. Germline V CDR1 and CDR2: SGDLS, YYNGEE. This CDR3 has 19 amino acids. V was pared by 0 bases and J by 9 bases, with 30 bases between. This chain's CDR3 is CASSVGTRTGPGVGYSYTF. The CDR3 nucleotides read TGTGCCAGCAGCGTAGGGACGAGGACGGGCCCCGGAGTTGGTTATAGCTACACCTTC.

The chain employs TRBV7-2 and TRBJ2-1; D gene ambiguous. The CDR3 is 10 residues long. Germline-derived CDR1 and CDR2 are SGHTA and FQGNSA. The V and J ends lost 3 bases and 9 bases respectively, with 3 bases between them. CDR3 sequence: CASSFVEQFF. The CDR3 DNA reads as TGTGCCAGCAGCTTTGTTGAGCAGTTCTTC. Drawing the rest from reference TRBV7-2 and TRBJ2-1, the complete variable domain is GAGVSQSPSNKVTEKGKDVELRCDPISGHTALYWYRQSLGQGLEFLIYFQGNSAPDKSGLPSDRFSAERTGGSVSTLTIQRTQQEDSAVYLCASSFVEQFFGPGTRLTVL.

This clonotype appeared a few times. The J gene is TRBJ1-4, the V gene TRBV5-1; unclear D gene. Trimming took off 0 bases at V and 3 bases at J, with 12 bases between the two ends. CDR3 length: 16 amino acids. CDR1 and CDR2 from the germline V gene are SGHRS and YFSETQ. This CDR3 is CASSLDPGIANEKLFF. The CDR3 DNA sequence: TGCGCCAGCAGCTTGGATCCGGGGATAGCTAATGAAAAACTGTTTTTT.

This clonotype was counted a few times. The chain couples TRBV7-3 to TRBJ2-2, with 7 nucleotides matching TRBD2. Germline V gene data show CDR1 as SGHTA and CDR2 as FQGTGA. The CDR3 totals 17 residues. With V trimmed by 3 bases and J by 6 bases, 13 bases remained unmatched. The CDR3 loop is CASSLYPGTKVSGELFF. CDR3 in DNA: TGTGCCAGCAGCTTGTACCCCGGGACTAAGGTATCCGGGGAGCTGTTTTTT.

The chain's CDR3 is CASSFLGGQGEAFF. The CDR3 DNA is TGTGCCAGCAGTTTCCTCGGAGGGCAGGGTGAAGCTTTCTTT. The chain links TRBV12-3 or TRBV12-4 to TRBJ1-1, with D possibly being TRBD1 (5 bases). This CDR3 is built from 14 residues. The germline V and J ends were trimmed by 3 bases and 7 bases, with 15 bases remaining between them.

This clonotype appeared a few times. The V and J genes are TRBV20-1 and TRBJ2-3; D not resolved. Trimming took 0 bases from V and 0 from J, leaving 10 bases between them. CDR1 and CDR2 from the germline V gene are DFQATT and SNEGSKA (reference sequence). The CDR3 runs to 15 residues. The CDR3 spells CSARDRAVSTDTQYF. The CDR3 DNA reads TGCAGTGCTAGAGATCGGGCGGTTAGCACAGATACGCAGTATTTT.

This clonotype was picked up one time. Its ends do not fully match the called genes, so a read error is possible. This rearrangement joins TRBV9 to TRBJ2-2; the match to TRBD2 covers 13 bases. This CDR3 region has 16 residues. CDR1 and CDR2 (germline): SGDLS, YYNGEE. The CDR3 here is CASSVGTSGNAGELFF. The CDR3 DNA reads TGTGCCAGCAGCGTTGGGACTAGCGGGAACGCCGGGGAGCTGTTTTTT.

This clonotype was detected a few times. V is TRBV5-1 and J is TRBJ1-1; D might be TRBD1 (5 bases). Looked up from germline, CDR1 is SGHRS and CDR2 is YFSETQ. Trimming cost V 4 bases and J 1 base, with 17 bases left between them. The CDR3 covers 16 residues. In DNA form, the CDR3 reads TGCGCCAGCAGCCGGGGCGGTCTTCCCGAGAACACTGAAGCTTTCTTT. It encodes CASSRGGLPENTEAFF.

This chain uses TRBV5-1 with TRBJ1-5, with TRBD1 identical over 8 bases. Trimming removed 4 bases from V and 4 bases from J; junction bases left unmatched: 4. The germline gives CDR1 SGHRS, CDR2 YFSETQ. This CDR3 is 14 amino acids long. The CDR3 nucleotides read TGCGCCAGCAGCACCGGACAGGGAAATCAGCCCCAGCATTTT. Translated: CASSTGQGNQPQHF.

There are a few counts of this clonotype. V is TRBV20-1 and J is TRBJ2-3; 11 bases fit TRBD2. CDR1 is DFQATT, CDR2 SNEGSKA, per germline (reference sequence). The CDR3 totals 18 residues. The J segment lost 0 bases and the V segment lost 6 bases, leaving 14 bases of the junction unmatched. CDR3 residues: CSATETSGTLTSTDTQYF. In DNA form, the CDR3 reads TGCAGTGCCACTGAGACTAGCGGGACCTTAACTAGCACAGATACGCAGTATTTT.

This chain uses TRBV6-2 or TRBV6-3 with TRBJ2-5; maybe TRBD1 (5 bases). Germline V gene sequence: CDR1 MNHEY, CDR2 SVGEGT. V was pared by 7 bases and J by 4 bases, with 22 bases between. CDR3 size: 16 residues. The DNA for the CDR3 is TGTGCCAGCACCCTCCTTGACCTCCCCGACAGAGAGACCCAGTACTTC. It codes for CASTLLDLPDRETQYF.

The chain carries TRBV12-3 or TRBV12-4 and TRBJ2-3, with 8 nucleotides matching TRBD2. Trimming took 3 bases from V and 2 from J; bases not matched to a gene: 7. The CDR3 has 16 residues. This chain's CDR3 is CASSFETGGTTDTQYF. CDR3 nucleotides: TGTGCCAGCAGTTTCGAAACGGGAGGGACCACAGATACGCAGTATTTT.

Only a few counts were recorded for this clonotype. The rearrangement links TRBV7-2 to TRBJ2-1, with TRBD1 identical over 7 bases. In germline, CDR1 is SGHTA, CDR2 FQGNSA. J gave up 3 bases and V 3 bases, and 8 bases lay outside the gene matches. The CDR3 length is 16 residues. The CDR3 DNA sequence: TGTGCCAGCAGCTTTAGACAGGGAATGATCTACAATGAGCAGTTCTTC. This sequence encodes CASSFRQGMIYNEQFF.

The rearrangement joins TRBV10-3 to TRBJ2-1, with D perhaps TRBD1 or TRBD2 (5 bases each). Trimming left V 4 bases short and J 6 bases short, with 13 bases between. Germline V gene data show CDR1 as ENHRY and CDR2 as SYGVKD. The CDR3 is 14 amino acids. The CDR3 reads CAISGMGPTNEQFF. CDR3 coding DNA: TGTGCCATCAGTGGCATGGGACCAACCAATGAGCAGTTCTTC.

CDR3 DNA sequence: TGCAGTGCTAGAGATCTTCGCGGGGAAGACATCTACGAGCAGTACTTC. This encodes CSARDLRGEDIYEQYF. The chain uses TRBV20-1 and TRBJ2-7; a possible D gene is TRBD2 (6 bases). Trimming pared 0 bases from V and 3 bases from J, leaving 18 bases between. The CDR3 is 16 amino acids. CDR1 and CDR2 (germline): DFQATT, SNEGSKA (reference sequence).